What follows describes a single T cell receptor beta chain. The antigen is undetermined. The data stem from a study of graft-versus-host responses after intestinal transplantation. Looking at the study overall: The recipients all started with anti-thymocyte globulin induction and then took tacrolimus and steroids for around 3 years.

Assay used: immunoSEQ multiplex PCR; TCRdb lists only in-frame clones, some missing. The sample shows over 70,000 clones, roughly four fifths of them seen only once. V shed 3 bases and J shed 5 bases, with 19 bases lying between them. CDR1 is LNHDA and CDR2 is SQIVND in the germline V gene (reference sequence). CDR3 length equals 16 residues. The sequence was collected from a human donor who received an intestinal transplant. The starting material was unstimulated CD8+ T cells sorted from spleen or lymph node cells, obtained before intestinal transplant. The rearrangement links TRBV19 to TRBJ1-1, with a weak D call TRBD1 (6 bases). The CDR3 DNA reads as TGTGCCAGTAGTATCGGCGTCAGGGGCGGAAGGACTGAAGCTTTCTTT. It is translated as CASSIGVRGGRTEAFF.